The entry below describes one T cell receptor beta chain. Profiled with immunoSEQ multiplex PCR; TCRdb holds only in-frame clones, not every one. Among fewer than 300,000 clones listed, less than 85% were seen once. This specimen comes from a study of blood T cell repertoires in COVID-19. Study in general: Sample material is recorded as cDNA or gDNA derived from T cells, B-cell-depleted T cells, or PBMCs.

Per the germline V gene, CDR1 is MDHEN and CDR2 is SYDVKM. Between the trimmed V and J ends, which lost 3 bases and 4 bases, there was a span of 21 bases. The CDR3 consists of 17 residues. The chain combines TRBV28 with TRBJ1-1, with D tentatively TRBD1 (6 bases). Sample: peripheral blood. This sequence was found in a human donor with COVID-19, enrolled during active disease. The donor label of this sample is uncertain. The CDR3 nucleotides read TGTGCCAGCAGTTTGAAGCTTACAGGGAGGGAAGGCACTGAAGCTTTCTTT. Translation: CASSLKLTGREGTEAFF.